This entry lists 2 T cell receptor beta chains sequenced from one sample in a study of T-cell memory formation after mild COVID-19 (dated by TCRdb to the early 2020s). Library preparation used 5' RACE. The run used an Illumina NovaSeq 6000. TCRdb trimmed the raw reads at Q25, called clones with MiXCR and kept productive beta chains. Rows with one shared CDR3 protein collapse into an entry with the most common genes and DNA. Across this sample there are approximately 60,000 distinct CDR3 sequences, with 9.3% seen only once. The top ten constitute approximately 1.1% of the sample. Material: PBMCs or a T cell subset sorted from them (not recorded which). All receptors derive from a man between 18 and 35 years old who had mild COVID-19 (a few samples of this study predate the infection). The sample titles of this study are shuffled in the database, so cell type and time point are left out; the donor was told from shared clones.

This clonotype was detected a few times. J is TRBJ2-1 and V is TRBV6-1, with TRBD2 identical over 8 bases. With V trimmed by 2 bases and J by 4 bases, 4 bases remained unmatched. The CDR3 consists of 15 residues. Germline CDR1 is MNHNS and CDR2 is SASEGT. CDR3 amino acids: CASSERRGDYNEQFF. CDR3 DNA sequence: TGTGCCAGCAGTGAAAGGCGGGGGGATTACAATGAGCAGTTCTTC.

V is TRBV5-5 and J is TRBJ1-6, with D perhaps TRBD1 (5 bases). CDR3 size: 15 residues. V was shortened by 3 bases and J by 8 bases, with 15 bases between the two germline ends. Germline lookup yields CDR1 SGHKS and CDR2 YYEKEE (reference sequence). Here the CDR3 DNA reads TGTGCCAGCAGCTCCTTCCCGGGGGAGGATTCACCCCTCCACTTT. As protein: CASSSFPGEDSPLHF.